The TCR beta chain under discussion was sequenced for a study of T cells in narcolepsy. V lost 0 bases and J lost 0, with 7 bases in between. CDR3 size: 15 residues. The germline gives CDR1 SGDLS, CDR2 YYNGEE. The data were produced by immunoSEQ multiplex PCR, yet TCRdb's version contains in-frame clones alone and is incomplete. The top ten clones hold about 1.3% of a sample with 20,000 to 25,000 clones, approximately 85% of them seen once. This receptor was obtained from a human donor with narcolepsy. The chain links TRBV9 to TRBJ2-1; D is perhaps TRBD2 (5 bases). The sample was CD45RA- memory CD4+ T cells from PBMCs. The DNA for the CDR3 is TGTGCCAGCAGCGTAGGGGCGGGCTCCTACAATGAGCAGTTCTTC. Amino acid sequence: CASSVGAGSYNEQFF. Supplemented by reference TRBV9 and TRBJ2-1, the full variable domain reads DSGVTQTPKHLITATGQRVTLRCSPRSGDLSVYWYQQSLDQGLQFLIQYYNGEERAKGNILERFSAQQFPDLHSELNLSSLELGDSALYFCASSVGAGSYNEQFFGPGTRLTVL.